This T cell receptor (beta chain) originates from a study of blood T cell repertoires in COVID-19. Across the study: In each case, the material was cDNA or gDNA derived from T cells, B-cell-depleted T cells, or PBMCs.

TCRdb's table, derived via immunoSEQ multiplex PCR, lists solely in-frame clones and lacks some. The sample records 250,000 to 350,000 clones, more than 75% being singletons. Per the germline V gene, CDR1 is MGHDK and CDR2 is SYGVNS. This CDR3 contains 15 residues. The J segment lost 5 bases and the V segment lost 1 base, leaving 3 bases of the junction unmatched. This receptor was taken from a woman aged 50 to 60 who had recovered from COVID-19. The chain joins TRBV25-1 to TRBJ2-5, with 11 bases matching TRBD1. The sample taken for sequencing was peripheral blood. The CDR3 DNA reads TGTGCCAGCAGTGAATCGGGACAGGGGGGCGAGACCCAGTACTTC. Protein sequence: CASSESGQGGETQYF. The whole variable domain, remainder taken from reference TRBV25-1 and TRBJ2-5, is EADIYQTPRYLVIGTGKKITLECSQTMGHDKMYWYQQDPGMELHLIHYSYGVNSTEKGDLSSESTVSRIRTEHFPLTLESARPSHTSQYLCASSESGQGGETQYFGPGTRLLVL.